A single sample gave rise to the 23 T cell receptor beta chains below, sequenced in a study of T cell changes during pregnancy in multiple sclerosis. Method: immunoSEQ multiplex PCR; TCRdb's copy keeps in-frame clones and lacks some. Of about 14,000 clones listed, around 90% are singletons. Sequencing used CD8+ T cells from peripheral blood mononuclear cells, obtained after pregnancy. The receptors derive from a female donor in good health, enrolled as a control in a pregnancy study.

The chain has TRBV11-2 and TRBJ1-1; D unclear. The V and J ends lost 4 bases and 6 bases respectively, with 9 bases between them. Germline CDR1 SGHAT, CDR2 FQNNGV. The CDR3 covers 12 residues. The CDR3: CASSYQIPEAFF. The DNA for the CDR3 is TGTGCCAGCAGCTACCAGATTCCTGAAGCTTTCTTT.

V usage is TRBV13 and J usage is TRBJ2-5; 11 positions match TRBD2. V gave up 5 bases and J gave up 2 bases; unmatched junction bases: 4. In germline, CDR1 is PRHDT, CDR2 FYEKMQ (reference sequence). The CDR3 is 15 amino acids. The DNA for the CDR3 is TGTGCCAGCAGCCAGGGACTAGCGGATCAAGAGACCCAGTACTTC. This gives the protein CASSQGLADQETQYF.

The chain combines TRBV27 with TRBJ2-1, with TRBD2 identical over 8 bases. CDR1 MNHEY and CDR2 SMNVEV come from the germline V gene (reference sequence). CDR3 length: 16 residues. J gave up 8 bases and V 3 bases, and 12 bases lay outside the gene matches. The CDR3 DNA is TGTGCCAGCAGTTTTGGTGCGGGACTAGTTTCGGATGAGCAGTTCTTC. It encodes CASSFGAGLVSDEQFF.

The V gene is TRBV28, the J gene TRBJ1-2, with a tentative D call TRBD1 (6 bases). The V end lost 7 bases, the J end lost 6 bases, and 15 bases lay between the germline ends. The CDR3 contains 13 residues. The germline V gene has CDR1 MDHEN and CDR2 SYDVKM. The DNA of the CDR3 is TGTGCCAGCACCCTGGGATCAGGGGATGGCTACACCTTC. This sequence encodes CASTLGSGDGYTF.

This clone has just one count. V usage is TRBV5-5 and J usage is TRBJ2-1, with D perhaps TRBD2 (7 bases). The germline gives CDR1 SGHKS, CDR2 YYEKEE (reference sequence). The germline V and J ends were trimmed by 4 bases and 5 bases, with 19 bases remaining between them. CDR3 size: 16 residues. CDR3 DNA: TGTGCCAGCAGCGCGAGTACACGGGGGGCCCACAATGAGCAGTTCTTC. Encoded protein: CASSASTRGAHNEQFF.

The gene calls are TRBV4-1 and TRBJ1-1; D unclear. V was shortened by 0 bases and J by 4 bases, with 9 bases between the two germline ends. There are 14 residues in the CDR3. The germline CDR1 and CDR2 sequences are MGHRA and YSYEKL. The CDR3 protein is CASSQEGGSTEAFF. DNA of the CDR3: TGCGCCAGCAGCCAAGAAGGAGGGAGCACTGAAGCTTTCTTT.

This chain uses TRBV29-1 with TRBJ2-7; 10 bases match TRBD1. This CDR3 comprises 14 residues. The V gene end was trimmed by 1 base and the J gene end by 4 bases; junction bases not matched to a gene: 4. Germline V gene data show CDR1 as SQVTM and CDR2 as ANQGSEA. The CDR3 loop reads CSVEVGTGAYEQYF. The CDR3 bases are TGCAGCGTTGAAGTCGGGACAGGGGCTTACGAGCAGTACTTC.

The chain combines TRBV10-2 with TRBJ2-2, with TRBD2 identical over 10 bases. CDR3 length equals 15 residues. V lost 5 bases and J lost 1; bases outside the gene matches: 1. Germline CDR1 and CDR2: WSHSY and SAAADI. CDR3 sequence reads: CASSRLAGNTGELFF. The CDR3, as DNA: TGCGCCAGCAGTCGACTAGCGGGGAACACCGGGGAGCTGTTTTTT.

This sequence joins TRBV4-2 and TRBJ2-3; possible D gene TRBD2, 6 bases. The germline V gene has CDR1 LGHNA and CDR2 YNFKEQ. The CDR3 is 15 residues long. Deletions cut 1 base from V and 2 bases from J, with 10 bases between. The CDR3 sequence: CASSQGGGHTDTQYF. The CDR3 DNA sequence: TGTGCCAGCAGCCAAGGAGGAGGGCACACAGATACGCAGTATTTT.

The DNA of the CDR3 is TGTGCCAGCAGCAGGGGAGTGGGGGCCACTGAAGCTTTCTTT. Protein product: CASSRGVGATEAFF. The chain recombines TRBV5-5 with TRBJ1-1; tentatively, D is TRBD1 (6 bases). V shed 4 bases and J shed 4 bases, with 14 bases lying between them. The CDR3 consists of 14 residues. The germline gives CDR1 SGHKS, CDR2 YYEKEE (reference sequence).

This chain joins TRBV9 and TRBJ2-1, with 11 positions matching TRBD1. This CDR3 has 16 amino acids. Per the germline V gene, CDR1 is SGDLS and CDR2 is YYNGEE. Unmatched junction bases numbered 5, after V lost 3 bases and J lost 3 bases. CDR3: CASSASGTGGYNEQFF. The DNA for the CDR3 is TGTGCCAGCAGCGCCTCCGGGACAGGGGGCTACAATGAGCAGTTCTTC. Together with reference TRBV9 and TRBJ2-1, the CDR3 gives the full variable domain: DSGVTQTPKHLITATGQRVTLRCSPRSGDLSVYWYQQSLDQGLQFLIQYYNGEERAKGNILERFSAQQFPDLHSELNLSSLELGDSALYFCASSASGTGGYNEQFFGPGTRLTVL.

The chain uses TRBV29-1 and TRBJ1-2; no firm D call. This CDR3 comprises 16 residues. Trimming left V 3 bases short and J 4 bases short, with 21 bases between. Germline V gene lookup returns CDR1 SQVTM and CDR2 ANQGSEA. The CDR3: CSVEGGWGNRGYGYTF. The CDR3 DNA sequence: TGCAGCGTTGAGGGTGGGTGGGGAAATCGGGGCTATGGCTACACCTTC.

This clone showed up just once. The chain uses TRBV28 and TRBJ1-3, with 8 bases fitting TRBD1. The length of the CDR3 is 20 residues. V lost 6 bases, J lost 0 bases, and 19 bases stayed unmatched. Germline assignment: CDR1 MDHEN and CDR2 SYDVKM. The CDR3 is CASRVPTGGIVGASGNTIYF. The CDR3 DNA reads TGTGCCAGCAGGGTTCCCACAGGGGGAATCGTGGGAGCCTCTGGAAACACCATATATTTT.

This clone was seen a handful of times. The J gene is TRBJ1-6, the V gene TRBV6-4, with a possible D match to TRBD1 (5 bases). The ends were cut back, 3 bases at V and 13 bases at J, with 13 bases in the middle. The germline V gene encodes CDR1 MRHNA and CDR2 SNTAGT. CDR3 length equals 13 residues. The CDR3 region is CASSEGPQGPLHF. The CDR3 DNA reads as TGTGCCAGCAGTGAAGGGCCTCAGGGCCCCCTCCACTTT.

The chain joins TRBV4-2 to TRBJ2-2; no reliable D call. There are 14 residues in the CDR3. CDR1 is LGHNA and CDR2 is YNFKEQ in the germline V gene. Trimming took 1 base from V and 7 from J, leaving 10 bases between them. For the CDR3, the DNA is TGTGCCAGCAGCCAAGTTCTAGTCGGCGGGGAGCTGTTTTTT. It specifies CASSQVLVGGELFF.

This chain uses TRBV7-3 with TRBJ2-5, with D uncertain. The CDR3 length is 13 residues. V dropped 2 bases and J dropped 5 bases, with 9 bases sitting between them. Germline V CDR1 and CDR2: SGHTA, FQGTGA. CDR3 in DNA: TGTGCCAGCAGCTTAGGGCCACGGGAGACCCAGTACTTC. This encodes CASSLGPRETQYF.

The chain employs TRBV4-1 and TRBJ2-1, with 10 bases fitting TRBD2. CDR1 and CDR2 (germline): MGHRA, YSYEKL. Germline trimming cut 3 bases from V and 7 bases from J; bases unmatched to any gene: 6. The CDR3 has 15 amino acids. The DNA of the CDR3 is TGCGCCAGCAGCCAGAGCGGGGGGGCGGGGAATGAGCAGTTCTTC. Its protein product is CASSQSGGAGNEQFF.

This sequence joins TRBV5-1 and TRBJ2-1; TRBD2 aligns across 7 bases. In germline, CDR1 is SGHRS, CDR2 YFSETQ. J gave up 3 bases and V 4 bases, and 13 bases lay outside the gene matches. The CDR3 loop spans 17 amino acids. The CDR3 is CASSLLAGETLYNEQFF. CDR3 nucleotide sequence: TGCGCCAGCAGCCTCCTCGCGGGGGAAACCCTCTACAATGAGCAGTTCTTC.

The chain joins TRBV6-1 to TRBJ1-5, with 10 positions matching TRBD1. V lost 0 bases to trimming and J lost 7 bases; unmatched junction nucleotides: 3. The CDR3 extends over 15 amino acids. Germline V lookup: CDR1 MNHNS, CDR2 SASEGT. CDR3 nucleotide sequence: TGTGCCAGCAGTGAAGCGCGGACAGGGGGGCAGCCCCAGCATTTT. As protein: CASSEARTGGQPQHF.

The chain is built from TRBV10-3 and TRBJ1-2; perhaps TRBD1 as D (6 bases). This CDR3 is built from 18 residues. Trimming stripped 3 bases from V and 3 bases from J, with 23 bases between. Germline CDR1 reads ENHRY; CDR2 reads SYGVKD. The CDR3 bases are TGTGCCATCAGTGACCTTCATGGGGATGACAGGTTATACTATGGCTACACCTTC. This sequence encodes CAISDLHGDDRLYYGYTF.

V is TRBV28 and J is TRBJ1-4; 11 positions agree with TRBD1. The CDR3 has 17 amino acids. V was pared by 6 bases and J by 0 bases, with 6 bases of the junction left unmatched. Germline CDR1 is MDHEN and CDR2 is SYDVKM. In DNA, the CDR3 is TGTGCCAGCAGCCATCCGGGACAGGGGGCAACTAATGAAAAACTGTTTTTT. Encoded protein: CASSHPGQGATNEKLFF.

This chain connects TRBV6-1 to TRBJ2-2, with 8 bases fitting TRBD2. The V segment lost 4 bases and the J segment 3 bases; nucleotides outside the gene matches: 4. The CDR3 sequence is 15 residues long. CDR1 is MNHNS, CDR2 SASEGT, per germline. Here the CDR3 reads CASSGAGADTGELFF. Written as DNA, the CDR3 is TGTGCCAGCAGTGGAGCGGGGGCTGACACCGGGGAGCTGTTTTTT.

This rearrangement joins TRBV6-5 to TRBJ2-7, with D possibly being TRBD2 (5 bases). The CDR3 sequence is 15 residues long. The germline V gene encodes CDR1 MNHEY and CDR2 SVGAGI. V lost 6 bases and J 0 bases, leaving 15 bases between the germline ends. The CDR3: CASSEEPTSSYEQYF. CDR3 sequence (DNA): TGTGCCAGCAGCGAGGAACCAACTAGCTCCTACGAGCAGTACTTC.